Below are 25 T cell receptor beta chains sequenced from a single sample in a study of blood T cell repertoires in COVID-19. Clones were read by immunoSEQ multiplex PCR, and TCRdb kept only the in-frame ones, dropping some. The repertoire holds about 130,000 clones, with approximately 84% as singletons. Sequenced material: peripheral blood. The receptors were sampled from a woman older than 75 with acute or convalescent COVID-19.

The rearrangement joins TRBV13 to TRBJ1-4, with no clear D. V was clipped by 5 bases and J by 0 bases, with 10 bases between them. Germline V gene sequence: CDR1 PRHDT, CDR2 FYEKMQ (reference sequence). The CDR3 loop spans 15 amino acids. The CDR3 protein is CASSQQTTTNEKLFF. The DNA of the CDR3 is TGTGCCAGCAGCCAACAGACAACAACTAATGAAAAACTGTTTTTT.

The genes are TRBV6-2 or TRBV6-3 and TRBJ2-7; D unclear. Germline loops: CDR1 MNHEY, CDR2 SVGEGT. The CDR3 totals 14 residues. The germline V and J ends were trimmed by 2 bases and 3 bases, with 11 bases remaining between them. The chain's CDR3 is CASSYETLYYEQYF. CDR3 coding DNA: TGTGCCAGCAGTTACGAAACTCTATACTACGAGCAGTACTTC.

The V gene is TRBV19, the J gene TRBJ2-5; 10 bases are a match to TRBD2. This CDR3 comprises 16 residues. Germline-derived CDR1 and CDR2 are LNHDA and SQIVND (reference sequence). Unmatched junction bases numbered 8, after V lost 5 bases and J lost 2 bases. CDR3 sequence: CASSGLAGAPQETQYF. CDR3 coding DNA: TGTGCCAGTAGTGGGCTAGCGGGGGCTCCGCAAGAGACCCAGTACTTC.

The CDR3 loop is CASSTYPTGVQETQYF. CDR3 sequence (DNA): TGTGCCAGCAGCACCTACCCGACAGGGGTCCAAGAGACCCAGTACTTC. The J gene is TRBJ2-5, the V gene TRBV7-8; 8 positions agree with TRBD1. The CDR3 has 16 residues. J was trimmed by 1 base and V by 5 bases; bases with no gene match: 9. Looked up from germline, CDR1 is SGHVS and CDR2 is FQNEAQ.

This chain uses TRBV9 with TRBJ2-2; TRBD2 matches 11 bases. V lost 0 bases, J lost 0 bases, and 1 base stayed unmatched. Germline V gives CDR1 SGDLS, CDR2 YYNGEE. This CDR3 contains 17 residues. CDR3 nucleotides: TGTGCCAGCAGCGTAGGACTAGCGGGGACGAACACCGGGGAGCTGTTTTTT. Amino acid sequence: CASSVGLAGTNTGELFF. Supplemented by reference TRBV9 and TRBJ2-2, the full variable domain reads DSGVTQTPKHLITATGQRVTLRCSPRSGDLSVYWYQQSLDQGLQFLIQYYNGEERAKGNILERFSAQQFPDLHSELNLSSLELGDSALYFCASSVGLAGTNTGELFFGEGSRLTVL.

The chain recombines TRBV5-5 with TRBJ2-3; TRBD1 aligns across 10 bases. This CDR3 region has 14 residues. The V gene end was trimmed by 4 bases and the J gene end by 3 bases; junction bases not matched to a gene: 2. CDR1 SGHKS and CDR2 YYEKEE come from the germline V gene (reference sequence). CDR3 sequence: CASSRQGATDTQYF. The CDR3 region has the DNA TGTGCCAGCAGCCGACAGGGGGCTACAGATACGCAGTATTTT.

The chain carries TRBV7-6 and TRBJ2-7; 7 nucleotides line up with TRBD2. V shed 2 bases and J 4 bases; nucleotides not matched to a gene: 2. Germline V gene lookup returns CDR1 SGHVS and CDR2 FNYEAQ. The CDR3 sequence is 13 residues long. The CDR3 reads CASSLQRDYEQYF. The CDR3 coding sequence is TGTGCCAGCAGCTTACAGCGGGATTACGAGCAGTACTTC.

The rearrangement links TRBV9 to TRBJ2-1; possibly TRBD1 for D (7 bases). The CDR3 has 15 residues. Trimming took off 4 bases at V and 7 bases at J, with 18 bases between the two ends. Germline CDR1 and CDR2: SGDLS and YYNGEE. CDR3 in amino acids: CASSKSGLDRNEQFF. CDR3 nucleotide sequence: TGTGCCAGCAGCAAAAGCGGGCTGGACAGGAATGAGCAGTTCTTC.

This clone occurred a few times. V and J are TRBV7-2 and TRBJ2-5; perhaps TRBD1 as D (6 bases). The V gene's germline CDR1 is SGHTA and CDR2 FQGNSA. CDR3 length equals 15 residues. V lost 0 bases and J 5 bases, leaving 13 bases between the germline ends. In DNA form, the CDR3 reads TGTGCCAGCAGCTTAGCGTTCGCAGGGGAGGAGACCCAGTACTTC. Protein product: CASSLAFAGEETQYF.

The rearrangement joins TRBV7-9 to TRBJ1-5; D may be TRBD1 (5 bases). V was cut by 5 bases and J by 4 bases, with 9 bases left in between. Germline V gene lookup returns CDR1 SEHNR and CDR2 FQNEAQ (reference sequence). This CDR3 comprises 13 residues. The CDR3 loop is CASSADRNQPQHF. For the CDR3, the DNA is TGTGCCAGCAGCGCCGACAGAAATCAGCCCCAGCATTTT.

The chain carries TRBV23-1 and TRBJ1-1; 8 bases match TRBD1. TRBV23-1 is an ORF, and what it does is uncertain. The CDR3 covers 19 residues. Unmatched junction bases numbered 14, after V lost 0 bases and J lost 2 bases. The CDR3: CASSQSRGRQGLYNTEAFF. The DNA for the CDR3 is TGCGCCAGCAGTCAATCGCGAGGTAGACAGGGGCTCTATAACACTGAAGCTTTCTTT.

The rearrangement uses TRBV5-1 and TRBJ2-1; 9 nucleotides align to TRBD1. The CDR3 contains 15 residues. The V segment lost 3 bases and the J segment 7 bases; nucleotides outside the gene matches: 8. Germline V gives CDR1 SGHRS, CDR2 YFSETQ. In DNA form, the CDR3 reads TGCGCCAGCAGCTCACCCGACAGGGGGAGTAATGAGCAGTTCTTC. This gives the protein CASSSPDRGSNEQFF.

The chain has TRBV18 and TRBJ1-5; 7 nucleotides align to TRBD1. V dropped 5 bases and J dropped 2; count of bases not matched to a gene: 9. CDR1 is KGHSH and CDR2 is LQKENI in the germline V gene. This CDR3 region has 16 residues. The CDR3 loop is CASSVGGQIRNQPQHF. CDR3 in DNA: TGTGCCAGCTCAGTCGGGGGACAGATCCGCAATCAGCCCCAGCATTTT.

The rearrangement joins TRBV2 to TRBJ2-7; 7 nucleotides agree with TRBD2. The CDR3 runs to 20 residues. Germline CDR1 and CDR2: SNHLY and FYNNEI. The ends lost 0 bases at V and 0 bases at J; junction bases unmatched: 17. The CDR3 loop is CASSEAVMASGAWSSYEQYF. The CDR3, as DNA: TGTGCCAGCAGTGAAGCGGTTATGGCTAGCGGAGCCTGGAGCTCCTACGAGCAGTACTTC.

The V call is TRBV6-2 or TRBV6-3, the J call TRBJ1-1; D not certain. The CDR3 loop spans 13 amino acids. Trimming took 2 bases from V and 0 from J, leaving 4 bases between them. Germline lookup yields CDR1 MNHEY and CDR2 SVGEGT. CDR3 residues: CASSYRLNTEAFF. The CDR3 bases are TGTGCCAGCAGTTACCGGTTGAACACTGAAGCTTTCTTT.

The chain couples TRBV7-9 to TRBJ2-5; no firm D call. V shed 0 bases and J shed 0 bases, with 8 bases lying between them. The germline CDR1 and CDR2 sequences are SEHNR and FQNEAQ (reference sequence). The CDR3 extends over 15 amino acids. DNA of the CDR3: TGTGCCAGCAGCTTAGCTTCGAGCAACCAAGAGACCCAGTACTTC. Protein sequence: CASSLASSNQETQYF.

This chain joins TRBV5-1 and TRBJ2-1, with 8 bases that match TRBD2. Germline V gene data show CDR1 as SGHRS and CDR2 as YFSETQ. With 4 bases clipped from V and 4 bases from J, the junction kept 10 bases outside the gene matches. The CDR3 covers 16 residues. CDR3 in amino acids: CASSPVSGMHYNEQFF. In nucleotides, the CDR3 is TGCGCCAGCAGCCCAGTTAGCGGGATGCATTACAATGAGCAGTTCTTC.

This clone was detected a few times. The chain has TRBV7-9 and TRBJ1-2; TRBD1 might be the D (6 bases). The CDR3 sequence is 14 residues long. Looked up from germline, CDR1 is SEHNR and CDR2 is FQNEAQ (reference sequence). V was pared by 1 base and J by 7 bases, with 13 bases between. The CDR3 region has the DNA TGTGCCAGCAGCTTAGTTGCAGGGGAGGGTGGCTACACCTTC. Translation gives CASSLVAGEGGYTF.

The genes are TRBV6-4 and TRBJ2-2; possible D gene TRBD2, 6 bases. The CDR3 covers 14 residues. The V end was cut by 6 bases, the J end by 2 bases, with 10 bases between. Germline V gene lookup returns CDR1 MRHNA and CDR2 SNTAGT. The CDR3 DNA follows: TGTGCCAGCAGAGAACTAGCCAACACCGGGGAGCTGTTTTTT. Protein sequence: CASRELANTGELFF.

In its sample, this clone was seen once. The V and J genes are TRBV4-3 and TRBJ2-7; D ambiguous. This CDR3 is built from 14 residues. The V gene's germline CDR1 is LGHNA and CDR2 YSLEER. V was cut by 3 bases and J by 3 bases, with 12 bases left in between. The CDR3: CASSQVSHSYEQYF. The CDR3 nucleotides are TGCGCCAGCAGCCAGGTTTCCCACAGCTACGAGCAGTACTTC.

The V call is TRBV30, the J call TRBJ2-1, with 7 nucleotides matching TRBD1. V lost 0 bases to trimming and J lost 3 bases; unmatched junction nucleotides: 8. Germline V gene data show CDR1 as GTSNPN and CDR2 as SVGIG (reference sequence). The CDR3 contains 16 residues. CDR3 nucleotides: TGTGCCTGGAGTGTACGAGGACAGGTTATCTACAATGAGCAGTTCTTC. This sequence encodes CAWSVRGQVIYNEQFF.

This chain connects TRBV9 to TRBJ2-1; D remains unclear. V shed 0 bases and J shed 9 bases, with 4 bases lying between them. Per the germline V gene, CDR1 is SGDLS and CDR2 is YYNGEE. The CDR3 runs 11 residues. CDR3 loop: CASSVGVEQFF. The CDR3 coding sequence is TGTGCCAGCAGCGTAGGAGTTGAGCAGTTCTTC.

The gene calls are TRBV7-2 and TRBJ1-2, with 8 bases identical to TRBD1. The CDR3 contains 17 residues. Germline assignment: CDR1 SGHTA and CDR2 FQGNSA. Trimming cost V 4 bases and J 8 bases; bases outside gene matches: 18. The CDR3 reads CASSSAPTGAHGGGYTF. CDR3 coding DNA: TGTGCCAGCAGCTCAGCCCCGACAGGGGCCCATGGTGGAGGCTACACCTTC. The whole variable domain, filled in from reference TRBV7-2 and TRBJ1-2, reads GAGVSQSPSNKVTEKGKDVELRCDPISGHTALYWYRQSLGQGLEFLIYFQGNSAPDKSGLPSDRFSAERTGGSVSTLTIQRTQQEDSAVYLCASSSAPTGAHGGGYTFGSGTRLTVV.

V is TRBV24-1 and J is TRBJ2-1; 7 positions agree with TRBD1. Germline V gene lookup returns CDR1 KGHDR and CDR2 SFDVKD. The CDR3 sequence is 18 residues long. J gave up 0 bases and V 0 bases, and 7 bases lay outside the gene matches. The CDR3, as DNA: TGTGCCACCAGTGATTTGCATTTGGGGACAGTCTCCTACAATGAGCAGTTCTTC. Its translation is CATSDLHLGTVSYNEQFF.

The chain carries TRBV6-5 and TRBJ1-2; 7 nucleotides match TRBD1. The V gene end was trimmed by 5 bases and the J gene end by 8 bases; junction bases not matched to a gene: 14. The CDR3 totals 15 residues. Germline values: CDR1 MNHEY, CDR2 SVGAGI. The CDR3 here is CASSPTTTRQGGYTF. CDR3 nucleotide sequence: TGTGCCAGCAGTCCCACCACAACCCGACAGGGCGGCTACACCTTC.